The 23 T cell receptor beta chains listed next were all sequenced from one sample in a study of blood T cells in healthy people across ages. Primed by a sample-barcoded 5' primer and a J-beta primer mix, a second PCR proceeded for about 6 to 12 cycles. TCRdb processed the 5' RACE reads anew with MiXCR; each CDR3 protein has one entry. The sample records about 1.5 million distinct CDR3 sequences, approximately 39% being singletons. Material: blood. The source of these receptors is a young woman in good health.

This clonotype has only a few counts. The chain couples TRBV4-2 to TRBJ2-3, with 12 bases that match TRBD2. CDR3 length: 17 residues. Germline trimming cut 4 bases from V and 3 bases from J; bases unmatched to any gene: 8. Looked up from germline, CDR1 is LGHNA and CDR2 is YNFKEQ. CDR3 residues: CASSLRASGGATDTQYF. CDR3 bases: TGTGCCAGCAGCCTCCGGGCTAGCGGGGGGGCTACAGATACGCAGTATTTT.

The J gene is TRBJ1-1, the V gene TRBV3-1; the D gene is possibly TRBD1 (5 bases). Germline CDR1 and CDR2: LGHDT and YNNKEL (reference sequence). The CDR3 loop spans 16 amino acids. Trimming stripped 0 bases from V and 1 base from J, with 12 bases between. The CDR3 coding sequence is TGTGCCAGCAGCCAAGATAGGGGCATCGCGAACACTGAAGCTTTCTTT. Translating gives CASSQDRGIANTEAFF.

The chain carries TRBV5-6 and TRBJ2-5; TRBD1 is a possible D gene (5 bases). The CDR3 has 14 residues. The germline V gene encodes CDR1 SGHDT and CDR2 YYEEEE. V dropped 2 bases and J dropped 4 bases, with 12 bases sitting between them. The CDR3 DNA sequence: TGTGCCAGCAGCTTAGAGGTTCAGGGAGAGACCCAGTACTTC. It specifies CASSLEVQGETQYF.

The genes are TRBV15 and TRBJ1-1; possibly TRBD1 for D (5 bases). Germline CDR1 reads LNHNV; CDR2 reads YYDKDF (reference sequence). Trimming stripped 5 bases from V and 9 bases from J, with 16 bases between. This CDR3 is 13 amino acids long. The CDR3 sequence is CATSPGGRVKAFF. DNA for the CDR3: TGTGCCACCAGCCCCGGGGGGAGAGTAAAAGCTTTCTTT.

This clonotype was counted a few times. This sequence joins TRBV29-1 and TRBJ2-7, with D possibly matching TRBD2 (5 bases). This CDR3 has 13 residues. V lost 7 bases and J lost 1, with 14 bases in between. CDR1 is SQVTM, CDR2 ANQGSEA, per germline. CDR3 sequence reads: CSARTAPSYEQYF. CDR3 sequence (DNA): TGCAGCGCCCGGACTGCCCCTTCCTACGAGCAGTACTTC.

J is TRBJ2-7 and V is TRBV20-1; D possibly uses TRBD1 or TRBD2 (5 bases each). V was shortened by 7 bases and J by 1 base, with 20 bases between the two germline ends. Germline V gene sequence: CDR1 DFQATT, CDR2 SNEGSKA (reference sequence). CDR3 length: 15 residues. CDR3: CSVTTPGRNSYEQYF. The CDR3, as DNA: TGCAGTGTTACCACCCCGGGACGGAATTCCTACGAGCAGTACTTC.

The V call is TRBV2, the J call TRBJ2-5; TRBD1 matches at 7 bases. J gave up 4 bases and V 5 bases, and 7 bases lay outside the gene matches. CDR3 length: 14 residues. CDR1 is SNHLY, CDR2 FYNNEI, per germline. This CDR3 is CASSKGGKGETQYF. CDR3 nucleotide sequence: TGTGCCAGCAGTAAAGGGGGCAAAGGAGAGACCCAGTACTTC.

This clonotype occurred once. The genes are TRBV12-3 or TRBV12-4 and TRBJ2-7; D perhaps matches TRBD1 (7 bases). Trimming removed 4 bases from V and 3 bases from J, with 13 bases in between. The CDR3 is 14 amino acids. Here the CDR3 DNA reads TGTGCCAGCAGTTCCCAGGGGGGATTCTACGAGCAGTACTTC. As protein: CASSSQGGFYEQYF.

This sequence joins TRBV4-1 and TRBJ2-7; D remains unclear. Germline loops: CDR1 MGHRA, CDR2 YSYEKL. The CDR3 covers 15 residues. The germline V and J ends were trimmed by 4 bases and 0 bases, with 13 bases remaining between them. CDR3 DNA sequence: TGCGCCAGCAGCCCCGCGGTCAAAAGCTCCTACGAGCAGTACTTC. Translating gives CASSPAVKSSYEQYF.

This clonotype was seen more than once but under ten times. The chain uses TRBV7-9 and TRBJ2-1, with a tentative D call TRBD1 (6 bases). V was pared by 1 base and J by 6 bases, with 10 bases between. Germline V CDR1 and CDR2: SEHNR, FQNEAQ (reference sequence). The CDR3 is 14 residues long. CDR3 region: CASSLVLQGNEQFF. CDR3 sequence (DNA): TGTGCCAGCAGCTTAGTGTTACAGGGCAATGAGCAGTTCTTC. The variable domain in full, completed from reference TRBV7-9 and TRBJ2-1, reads DTGVSQNPRHKITKRGQNVTFRCDPISEHNRLYWYRQTLGQGPEFLTYFQNEAQLEKSRLLSDRFSAERPKGSFSTLEIQRTEQGDSAMYLCASSLVLQGNEQFFGPGTRLTVL.

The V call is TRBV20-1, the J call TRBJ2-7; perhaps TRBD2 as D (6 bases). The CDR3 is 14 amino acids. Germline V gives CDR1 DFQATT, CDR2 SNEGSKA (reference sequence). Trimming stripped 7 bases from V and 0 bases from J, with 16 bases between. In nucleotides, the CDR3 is TGCAGTGTTAGGGAGGCATCTAGCTCCTACGAGCAGTACTTC. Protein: CSVREASSSYEQYF.

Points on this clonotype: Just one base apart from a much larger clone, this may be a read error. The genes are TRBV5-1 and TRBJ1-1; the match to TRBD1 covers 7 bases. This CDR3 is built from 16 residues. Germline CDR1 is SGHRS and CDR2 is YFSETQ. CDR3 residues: CTSSLGQSVEYTEAFF. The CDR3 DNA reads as TGCACCAGCAGCTTGGGACAGTCAGTCGAATACACTGAAGCTTTCTTT.

The CDR3 DNA follows: TGTGCCAGCAGCAGTACAGCGGGGGGGCCGAATGAGCAGTTCTTC. Translating it yields CASSSTAGGPNEQFF. The chain combines TRBV3-1 with TRBJ2-1, with 10 bases fitting TRBD2. Germline V gene data show CDR1 as LGHDT and CDR2 as YNNKEL (reference sequence). V lost 5 bases to trimming and J lost 7 bases; unmatched junction nucleotides: 8. This CDR3 spans 15 amino acids.

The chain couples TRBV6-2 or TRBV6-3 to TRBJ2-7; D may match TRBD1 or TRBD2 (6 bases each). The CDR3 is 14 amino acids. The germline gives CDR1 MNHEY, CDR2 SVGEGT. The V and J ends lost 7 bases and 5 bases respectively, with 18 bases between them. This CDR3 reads CASTTGAGLDEQYF. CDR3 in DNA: TGTGCCAGCACTACGGGGGCTGGCTTGGACGAGCAGTACTTC.

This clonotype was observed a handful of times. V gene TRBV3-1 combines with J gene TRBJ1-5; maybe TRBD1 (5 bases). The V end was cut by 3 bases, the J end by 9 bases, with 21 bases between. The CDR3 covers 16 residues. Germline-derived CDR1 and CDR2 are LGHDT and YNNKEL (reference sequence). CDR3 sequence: CASSQGQTPKARPQHF. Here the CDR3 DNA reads TGTGCCAGCAGCCAGGGGCAAACCCCAAAAGCGAGGCCCCAGCATTTT.

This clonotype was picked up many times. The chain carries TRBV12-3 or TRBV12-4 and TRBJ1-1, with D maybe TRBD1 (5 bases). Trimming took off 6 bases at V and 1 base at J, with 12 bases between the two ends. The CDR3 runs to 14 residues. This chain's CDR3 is CASSLTVENTEAFF. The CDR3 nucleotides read TGTGCCAGCAGCCTGACAGTGGAGAACACTGAAGCTTTCTTT.

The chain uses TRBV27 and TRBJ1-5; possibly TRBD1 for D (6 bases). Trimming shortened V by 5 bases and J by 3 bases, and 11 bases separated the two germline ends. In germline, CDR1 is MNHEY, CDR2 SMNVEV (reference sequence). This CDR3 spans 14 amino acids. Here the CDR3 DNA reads TGTGCCAGCAGTCTAGACAGGTTCAATCAGCCCCAGCATTTT. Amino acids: CASSLDRFNQPQHF.

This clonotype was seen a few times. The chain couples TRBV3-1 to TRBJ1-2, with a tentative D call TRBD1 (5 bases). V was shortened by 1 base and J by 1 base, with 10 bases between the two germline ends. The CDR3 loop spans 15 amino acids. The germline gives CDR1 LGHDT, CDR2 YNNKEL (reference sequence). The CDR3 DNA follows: TGTGCCAGCAGCCAAGCCGGGACTTTTAACTATGGCTACACCTTC. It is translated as CASSQAGTFNYGYTF.

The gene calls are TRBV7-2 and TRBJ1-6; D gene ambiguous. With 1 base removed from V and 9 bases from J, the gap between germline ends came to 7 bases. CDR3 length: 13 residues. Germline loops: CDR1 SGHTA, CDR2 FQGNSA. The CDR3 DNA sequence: TGTGCCAGCAGCTTAGTAAGGTTTTCACCCCTCCACTTT. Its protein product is CASSLVRFSPLHF. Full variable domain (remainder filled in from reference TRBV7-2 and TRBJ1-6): GAGVSQSPSNKVTEKGKDVELRCDPISGHTALYWYRQSLGQGLEFLIYFQGNSAPDKSGLPSDRFSAERTGGSVSTLTIQRTQQEDSAVYLCASSLVRFSPLHFGNGTRLTVT.

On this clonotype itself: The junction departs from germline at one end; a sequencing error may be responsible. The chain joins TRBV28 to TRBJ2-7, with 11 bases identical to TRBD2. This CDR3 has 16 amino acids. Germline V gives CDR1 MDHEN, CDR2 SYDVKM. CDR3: CVSSPGTSGRFYEQYF. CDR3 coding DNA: TGTGTCAGCAGTCCCGGGACTAGCGGAAGATTCTACGAGCAGTACTTC. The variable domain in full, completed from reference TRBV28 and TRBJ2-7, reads DVKVTQSSRYLVKRTGEKVFLECVQDMDHENMFWYRQDPGLGLRLIYFSYDVKMKEKGDIPEGYSVSREKKERFSLILESASTNQTSMYLCVSSPGTSGRFYEQYFGPGTRLTVT.

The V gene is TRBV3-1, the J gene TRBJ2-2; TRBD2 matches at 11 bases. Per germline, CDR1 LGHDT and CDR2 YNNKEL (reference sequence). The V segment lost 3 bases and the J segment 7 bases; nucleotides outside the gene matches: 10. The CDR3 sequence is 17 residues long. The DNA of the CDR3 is TGTGCCAGCAGCCATATACCGGGACTAGCGGAACTCGGGGAGCTGTTTTTT. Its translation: CASSHIPGLAELGELFF. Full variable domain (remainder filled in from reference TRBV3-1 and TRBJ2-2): DTAVSQTPKYLVTQMGNDKSIKCEQNLGHDTMYWYKQDSKKFLKIMFSYNNKELIINETVPNRFSPKSPDKAHLNLHINSLELGDSAVYFCASSHIPGLAELGELFFGEGSRLTVL.

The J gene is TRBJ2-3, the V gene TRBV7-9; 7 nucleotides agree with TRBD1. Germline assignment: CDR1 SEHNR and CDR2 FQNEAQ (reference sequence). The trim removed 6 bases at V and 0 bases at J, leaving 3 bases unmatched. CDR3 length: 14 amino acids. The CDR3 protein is CASRGQISTDTQYF. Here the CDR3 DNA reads TGTGCCAGCAGGGGACAGATAAGCACAGATACGCAGTATTTT.

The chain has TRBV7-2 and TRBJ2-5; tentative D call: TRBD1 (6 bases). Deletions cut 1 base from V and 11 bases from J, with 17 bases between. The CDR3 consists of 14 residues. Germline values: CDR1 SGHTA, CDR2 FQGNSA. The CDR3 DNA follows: TGTGCCAGCAGCTTAGGGACTGGTAACAGGGAGCAGTACTTC. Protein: CASSLGTGNREQYF.